These 24 T cell receptor beta chains share one sample of origin, sequenced in a study of blood T cell repertoires in COVID-19. Repertoires were generated with immunoSEQ multiplex PCR, while TCRdb's copy carries only in-frame clones and drops some. Of hundreds of thousands of clones listed, approximately 90% are singletons. Sample: peripheral blood. The receptors here all came from a woman aged 18-35 years with acute or convalescent COVID-19.

The CDR3 spells CASSPTDSQNTEAFF. For the CDR3, the DNA is TGCGCCAGCAGCCCGACGGACAGTCAGAACACTGAAGCTTTCTTT. The chain uses TRBV5-1 and TRBJ1-1, with D tentatively TRBD1 (6 bases). V lost 4 bases, J lost 1 base, and 14 bases lay in between. The CDR3 is 15 amino acids. Looked up from germline, CDR1 is SGHRS and CDR2 is YFSETQ.

The chain links TRBV3-1 (or the pseudogene TRBV3-2) to TRBJ1-1; 8 bases align to TRBD1. CDR1 and CDR2 (germline): LGHDT, YNNKEL (reference sequence). The trim removed 1 base at V and 4 bases at J, leaving 2 bases unmatched. The CDR3 is 14 residues long. The CDR3 sequence is CASSQGDRLTEAFF. CDR3 nucleotide sequence: TGTGCCAGCAGCCAAGGGGACAGGCTCACTGAAGCTTTCTTT.

This clone was seen just once. V gene TRBV3-1 (or the pseudogene TRBV3-2) combines with J gene TRBJ1-4; D gene uncertain. V was trimmed by 3 bases and J by 4 bases, leaving 12 bases between them. The length of the CDR3 is 15 residues. Per the germline V gene, CDR1 is LGHDT and CDR2 is YNNKEL (reference sequence). The CDR3: CASSQTRENNEKLFF. CDR3 DNA: TGTGCCAGCAGCCAGACTAGAGAGAATAATGAAAAACTGTTTTTT.

The chain couples TRBV7-9 to TRBJ2-5; D possibly corresponds to TRBD2 (6 bases). Trimming took 3 bases from V and 5 from J, leaving 10 bases between them. The CDR3 sequence is 13 residues long. In germline, CDR1 is SEHNR, CDR2 FQNEAQ (reference sequence). As DNA, the CDR3 is TGTGCCAGCAGCTTCGGAGGGTGGGAGACCCAGTACTTC. This translates into CASSFGGWETQYF.

The chain carries TRBV30 and TRBJ1-5; D call uncertain. The V end lost 5 bases, the J end lost 4 bases, and 12 bases lay between the germline ends. This CDR3 is 13 amino acids long. Germline V gene lookup returns CDR1 GTSNPN and CDR2 SVGIG (reference sequence). CDR3 residues: CAWSGILNQPQHF. DNA of the CDR3: TGTGCCTGGTCGGGAATTTTAAATCAGCCCCAGCATTTT.

The chain uses TRBV11-2 and TRBJ1-2, with D unresolved. Between the trimmed V and J ends, which lost 3 bases and 5 bases, there was a span of 7 bases. This CDR3 is 12 amino acids long. Germline V gives CDR1 SGHAT, CDR2 FQNNGV. The CDR3 sequence: CASSLRAYGYTF. Here the CDR3 DNA reads TGTGCCAGCAGCTTGCGGGCGTATGGCTACACCTTC.

The CDR3 loop reads CASSRIRTGRMRAPNPEQYF. CDR3 coding DNA: TGTGCCAGCAGCCGGATAAGGACAGGGAGGATGAGGGCCCCAAACCCCGAGCAGTACTTC. The genes are TRBV5-4 and TRBJ2-7, with 8 positions matching TRBD1. This CDR3 has 20 residues. The ends lost 4 bases at V and 6 bases at J; junction bases unmatched: 27. Per germline, CDR1 SGHNT and CDR2 YYREEE (reference sequence). The full variable domain, its missing parts supplied by reference TRBV5-4 and TRBJ2-7, is ETGVTQSPTHLIKTRGQQVTLRCSSQSGHNTVSWYQQALGQGPQFIFQYYREEENGRGNFPPRFSGLQFPNYSSELNVNALELDDSALYLCASSRIRTGRMRAPNPEQYFGPGTRLTVT.

The rearrangement joins TRBV4-1 to TRBJ2-3; 9 bases fit TRBD2. Germline CDR1 and CDR2: MGHRA and YSYEKL. V was pared by 5 bases and J by 6 bases, with 9 bases of the junction left unmatched. CDR3 length: 15 amino acids. The CDR3 protein is CASSAGGGPYDTQYF. For the CDR3, the DNA is TGCGCCAGCAGCGCGGGAGGGGGGCCTTATGATACGCAGTATTTT.

The chain links TRBV27 to TRBJ2-5; 8 bases align to TRBD1. Germline lookup yields CDR1 MNHEY and CDR2 SMNVEV (reference sequence). The CDR3 has 16 amino acids. The V and J ends lost 5 bases and 5 bases, in that order; junction bases with no gene match: 13. The CDR3: CASSTSWSTGDETQYF. The CDR3 DNA reads TGTGCCAGCAGTACATCCTGGTCGACAGGGGACGAGACCCAGTACTTC.

This chain connects TRBV5-4 to TRBJ1-2, with D perhaps TRBD1 (5 bases). CDR1 is SGHNT and CDR2 is YYREEE in the germline V gene (reference sequence). The CDR3 runs 14 residues. V lost 4 bases and J 4 bases, leaving 14 bases between the germline ends. The DNA of the CDR3 is TGTGCCAGCAGCCCCCTGGGGCAGGGCTATGGCTACACCTTC. This encodes CASSPLGQGYGYTF.

The V call is TRBV30, the J call TRBJ1-5, with D possibly matching TRBD1 (5 bases). This CDR3 is built from 15 residues. The V and J ends lost 2 bases and 1 base respectively, with 12 bases between them. Per the germline V gene, CDR1 is GTSNPN and CDR2 is SVGIG (reference sequence). The DNA of the CDR3 is TGTGCCTGGAGTACCCGGGGGTCAAGCAATCAGCCCCAGCATTTT. It codes for CAWSTRGSSNQPQHF.

The chain couples TRBV18 to TRBJ2-7; D not resolved. Looked up from germline, CDR1 is KGHSH and CDR2 is LQKENI. Trimming shortened V by 6 bases and J by 2 bases, and 8 bases separated the two germline ends. The CDR3 is made up of 12 amino acids. The CDR3 DNA is TGTGCCAGCTCTTTGGCCACCTACGAGCAGTACTTC. This encodes CASSLATYEQYF.

This chain joins TRBV7-6 and TRBJ2-6; 7 bases fit TRBD1. Germline lookup yields CDR1 SGHVS and CDR2 FNYEAQ. This CDR3 is 18 amino acids long. The V and J ends lost 4 bases and 4 bases, in that order; junction bases with no gene match: 13. The chain's CDR3 is CASSSVPGQPRGANVLTF. Written as DNA, the CDR3 is TGTGCCAGCAGCTCCGTCCCGGGACAGCCAAGGGGGGCCAACGTCCTGACTTTC. The whole variable domain, filled in from reference TRBV7-6 and TRBJ2-6, reads GAGVSQSPRYKVTKRGQDVALRCDPISGHVSLYWYRQALGQGPEFLTYFNYEAQQDKSGLPNDRFSAERPEGSISTLTIQRTEQRDSAMYRCASSSVPGQPRGANVLTFGAGSRLTVL.

V and J are TRBV6-5 and TRBJ2-1, with TRBD1 identical over 7 bases. The germline V gene encodes CDR1 MNHEY and CDR2 SVGAGI. J lost 4 bases, V lost 7 bases, and 7 bases had no gene match. The CDR3 has 14 residues. CDR3 coding DNA: TGTGCCAGCACCATGACAGGGTCTTACAATGAGCAGTTCTTC. Translation gives CASTMTGSYNEQFF.

V is TRBV27 and J is TRBJ1-1; D is ambiguous. CDR1 is MNHEY and CDR2 is SMNVEV in the germline V gene (reference sequence). The V and J ends lost 6 bases and 0 bases respectively, with 26 bases between them. This CDR3 comprises 19 residues. The CDR3 sequence: CASSPRSLNYPALNTEAFF. For the CDR3, the DNA is TGTGCCAGCAGCCCCCGGTCCCTTAACTACCCCGCATTGAACACTGAAGCTTTCTTT.

The chain is built from TRBV3-1 (or the pseudogene TRBV3-2) and TRBJ1-5, with D maybe TRBD1 (6 bases). Between the trimmed V and J ends, which lost 3 bases and 4 bases, there was a span of 13 bases. The germline V gene has CDR1 LGHDT and CDR2 YNNKEL (reference sequence). The CDR3 runs 15 residues. DNA for the CDR3: TGTGCCAGCAGCCAGCACAGGGCTAATAATCAGCCCCAGCATTTT. Translating it yields CASSQHRANNQPQHF.

CDR3 sequence reads: CASSLGLAGVNEQYF. The CDR3 DNA sequence: TGTGCCAGCAGCTTGGGCCTAGCGGGGGTGAACGAGCAGTACTTC. V usage is TRBV5-6 and J usage is TRBJ2-7; 10 positions match TRBD2. Germline CDR1 SGHDT, CDR2 YYEEEE. The ends lost 0 bases at V and 5 bases at J; junction bases unmatched: 5. The CDR3 loop spans 15 amino acids.

The chain links TRBV6-5 to TRBJ2-5, with 8 bases aligning to TRBD2. The germline CDR1 and CDR2 sequences are MNHEY and SVGAGI. This CDR3 comprises 14 residues. J lost 1 base, V lost 6 bases, and 4 bases had no gene match. DNA of the CDR3: TGTGCCAGCAGCAGACGGGGGGGCCAAGAGACCCAGTACTTC. Protein product: CASSRRGGQETQYF.

The V gene is TRBV19, the J gene TRBJ1-2; maybe TRBD1 (5 bases). Trimming took off 5 bases at V and 0 bases at J, with 10 bases between the two ends. CDR1 is LNHDA and CDR2 is SQIVND in the germline V gene (reference sequence). The CDR3 is made up of 14 amino acids. The CDR3: CASSETVSNYGYTF. The CDR3 DNA sequence: TGTGCCAGTAGTGAGACAGTATCTAACTATGGCTACACCTTC.

This chain's CDR3 is CASSPGVSNQPQHF. The CDR3 DNA is TGTGCCAGCAGCCCAGGGGTTAGCAATCAGCCCCAGCATTTT. This chain connects TRBV3-1 (or the pseudogene TRBV3-2) to TRBJ1-5; a possible D gene is TRBD1 (6 bases). The germline V gene has CDR1 LGHDT and CDR2 YNNKEL (reference sequence). With 4 bases removed from V and 0 bases from J, the gap between germline ends came to 7 bases. The CDR3 is 14 amino acids.

The genes are TRBV10-1 and TRBJ1-2; D uncertain. The germline CDR1 and CDR2 sequences are WNHNN and SYGVQD (reference sequence). The CDR3 is 14 amino acids. Trimming left V 2 bases short and J 0 bases short, with 7 bases between. This CDR3 reads CASSEGQTNYGYTF. The CDR3 nucleotides read TGCGCCAGCAGTGAGGGGCAAACTAACTATGGCTACACCTTC.

This clone was detected a few times. An end of the junction does not agree with germline; a read error may underlie this. J is TRBJ1-1 and V is TRBV29-1; tentatively, D is TRBD1 (5 bases). This CDR3 region has 11 residues. Per the germline V gene, CDR1 is SQVTM and CDR2 is ANQGSEA. The CDR3 spells CSVGGPSEAFF. CDR3 DNA: TGCAGCGTTGGGGGCCCATCTGAGGCTTTCTTT.

The chain is built from TRBV4-1 and TRBJ1-6, with a possible D match to TRBD1 (6 bases). V gave up 3 bases and J gave up 1 base, with 19 bases separating them. The CDR3 is 19 residues long. Germline V gene data show CDR1 as MGHRA and CDR2 as YSYEKL. The CDR3 nucleotides are TGCGCCAGCAGCCAGTTGAAACAGGGCCTGGAGTCCTATAATTCACCCCTCCACTTT. This encodes CASSQLKQGLESYNSPLHF.

The chain has TRBV6-5 and TRBJ2-6; TRBD1 might be the D (6 bases). Trimming removed 3 bases at V and 4 bases at J, with 10 bases between. There are 15 residues in the CDR3. Germline loops: CDR1 MNHEY, CDR2 SVGAGI. The chain's CDR3 is CASSYAGTGANVLTF. Written as DNA, the CDR3 is TGTGCCAGCAGTTATGCTGGGACAGGGGCCAACGTCCTGACTTTC.